This TCR beta chain was identified during a study of blood T cell repertoires in COVID-19. Study-level information: There were acute and convalescent COVID-19 samples, and they came from the United States, Italy and Spain. T cells, B-cell-depleted T cells, or PBMCs provided the cDNA or gDNA that served as material.

Source study methods: Estimation of nucleated cell counts relied on the amplification of reference gene primers. TCRdb's table, derived via immunoSEQ multiplex PCR, lists solely in-frame clones and lacks some. The V and J calls and clone size are taken from that table; D and trimming were inferred from the DNA. The data contain tens of thousands of clones, approximately 90% of them singletons. This CDR3 contains 10 residues. CDR1 and CDR2 from the germline V gene are SGHTS and YDEGEE. V was pared by 2 bases and J by 6 bases, with 2 bases between. This clonotype was sampled from a man in his 70s with active or convalescent COVID-19. The source material was peripheral blood. This chain uses TRBV5-8 with TRBJ2-5, with D unresolved. This chain's CDR3 is CASSFKTQYF. CDR3 sequence (DNA): TGTGCCAGCAGCTTCAAGACCCAGTACTTC.